Below, 3 T cell receptor beta chains from the same sample are listed, as sequenced in a study of identical twins. TCRdb analysed the 5' RACE reads with MiXCR anew, one entry per CDR3 protein. Among some 560,000 distinct CDR3 sequences, 9.6% were seen once, and the ten largest hold roughly 3.2%. Separately, the same data were catalogued under a study of yellow fever vaccine responses in identical twins.

The sample taken for sequencing was PBMCs. These receptors were collected from a woman between 18 and 30 years old in good health.

The chain is built from TRBV12-3 or TRBV12-4 and TRBJ1-1, with D tentatively TRBD1 (5 bases). V lost 3 bases to trimming and J lost 0 bases, with 11 bases between them. The CDR3 sequence is 15 residues long. For the CDR3, the DNA is TGTGCCAGCAGTTTTGACAGCTTAATGAACACTGAAGCTTTCTTT. This gives the protein CASSFDSLMNTEAFF.

In this sample, this clonotype turned up once. A junction end diverges from the germline sequence, so it may reflect a read error. This rearrangement joins TRBV5-1 to TRBJ2-5; possibly TRBD1 or TRBD2 for D (5 bases each). The CDR3 consists of 15 residues. Germline CDR1 reads SGHRS; CDR2 reads YFSETQ. The CDR3 DNA follows: TGCACCAGCAGCTTCTCCGGGGCACCAGACGAGACCCAGTACTTC. It encodes CTSSFSGAPDETQYF.

This clonotype was counted a single time. A read error may explain this, as a much larger clone is one base away. This rearrangement joins TRBV7-9 to TRBJ2-1, with 12 bases matching TRBD2. Germline V gene data show CDR1 as SEHNR and CDR2 as FQNEAQ (reference sequence). The CDR3 contains 17 residues. Here the CDR3 DNA reads TGTGCCAGCAGCCCCCAACTAGCGGGAGGAAGCTACAATGAGCTGTTCTTC. Protein product: CASSPQLAGGSYNELFF.